This T cell receptor beta chain derives from a study of human T cells and chemical hapten exposure. Time point: healthy volunteer bleed at 6 weeks. The starting material, unfractionated whole blood, was used for total RNA extraction. TCRdb passed the RACE reads through MiXCR, listing each CDR3 protein once. The sample lists 60,000 to 90,000 distinct CDR3 sequences; 8.5% to 10% were seen once. The sample holds one count of this clonotype. This could be a read error, since a much larger clone is one nucleotide away. The CDR3 runs 16 residues. Trimming took off 0 bases at V and 1 base at J, with 12 bases between the two ends. CDR1 and CDR2 from the germline V gene are SGHTA and FQGNSA.

The source material was whole blood. This TCR came from a female donor in good health. Some clones in this sample may be carry-over from other donors' samples. The genes are TRBV7-2 and TRBJ1-1; D remains ambiguous. CDR3 in amino acids: CASSLAFENWNTEAFF. The CDR3 DNA sequence: TGTGCCAGCAGCTTAGCTTTTGAGAACTGGAACACTGAAGCTTTCTTT.